Each of the 25 T cell receptor beta chains below was sequenced from the same sample in a study of T cells in Graves' hyperthyroidism and ophthalmopathy. Using RNA transcripts as the source, TCR beta CDR3 regions were amplified. The HTBI primer set was used in a first-round RT-PCR of the TCR CDR3. Each CDR3 protein is one row after TCRdb ran MiXCR on the multiplex PCR reads. The data show 500,000 to 800,000 distinct CDR3 sequences, around 13% seen once. The sample taken for sequencing was blood. These receptors were obtained from a woman in her forties or fifties with Graves' ophthalmopathy.

This clonotype was found a few times. The chain carries TRBV24-1 and TRBJ1-5; 7 bases fit TRBD1. Germline V gene data show CDR1 as KGHDR and CDR2 as SFDVKD. The V segment lost 7 bases and the J segment 4 bases; nucleotides outside the gene matches: 3. The length of the CDR3 is 13 residues. In DNA form, the CDR3 reads TGTGCCACCAGCACGACAGGGAATCAGCCCCAGCATTTT. This sequence encodes CATSTTGNQPQHF.

The rearrangement joins TRBV5-1 to TRBJ2-2; D call uncertain. Germline V gene lookup returns CDR1 SGHRS and CDR2 YFSETQ. With 2 bases removed from V and 0 bases from J, the gap between germline ends came to 5 bases. The CDR3 covers 14 residues. The CDR3 reads CASSFDPNTGELFF. The CDR3 nucleotides read TGCGCCAGCAGCTTCGACCCGAACACCGGGGAGCTGTTTTTT.

This clonotype was detected a few times. This chain connects TRBV27 to TRBJ2-2; tentatively, D is TRBD2 (6 bases). Per the germline V gene, CDR1 is MNHEY and CDR2 is SMNVEV (reference sequence). V lost 5 bases and J 5 bases, leaving 21 bases between the germline ends. The CDR3 extends over 17 amino acids. In DNA, the CDR3 is TGTGCCAGCAGTCCCCAAAGGTGGCGGGATTTAACCGGGGAGCTGTTTTTT. Its translation is CASSPQRWRDLTGELFF.

The chain recombines TRBV6-1 with TRBJ2-4; a weak D match, TRBD1 (5 bases). CDR3 size: 11 residues. CDR1 is MNHNS and CDR2 is SASEGT in the germline V gene. Trimming took 5 bases from V and 9 from J, leaving 8 bases between them. In nucleotides, the CDR3 is TGTGCCAGCAGTCAGGGTGGCATTCAGTACTTC. Amino acids: CASSQGGIQYF.

This chain connects TRBV27 to TRBJ2-3; D tentatively fits TRBD1 or TRBD2 (5 bases each). This CDR3 spans 17 amino acids. Germline CDR1 reads MNHEY; CDR2 reads SMNVEV (reference sequence). V was shortened by 10 bases and J by 0 bases, with 23 bases between the two germline ends. The chain's CDR3 is CATSPRGSQESTDTQYF. CDR3 nucleotides: TGTGCCACCTCCCCCCGGGGCTCCCAAGAGAGCACAGATACGCAGTATTTT.

A few counts support this clonotype. The V call is TRBV12-3 or TRBV12-4, the J call TRBJ2-1; TRBD2 agrees at 7 bases. CDR3 size: 13 residues. The J segment lost 10 bases and the V segment lost 7 bases, leaving 10 bases of the junction unmatched. CDR3 in DNA: TGTGCCAGCAAGTTCCTCCGGGGAGGGGAGCAGTTCTTC. Amino acid sequence: CASKFLRGGEQFF.

This sequence joins TRBV6-5 and TRBJ2-6; D may be TRBD1 or TRBD2 (5 bases each). This CDR3 has 16 residues. Germline CDR1 reads MNHEY; CDR2 reads SVGAGI. With 4 bases removed from V and 3 bases from J, the gap between germline ends came to 13 bases. CDR3 sequence (DNA): TGTGCCAGCAGTTCCGGGACGTCATTTGGGGCCAACGTCCTGACTTTC. It specifies CASSSGTSFGANVLTF.

This clonotype was detected a few times. One base away lies a much larger clone, so this may be a sequencing read error. V gene TRBV2 combines with J gene TRBJ2-7; tentative D call: TRBD1 (5 bases). CDR1 SNHLY and CDR2 FYNNEI come from the germline V gene. The CDR3 loop spans 14 amino acids. CDR3 in DNA: TGTGCCGGCAGTGAACAGGCAAGCTCCTACGAGCAGTACTTC. This translates into CAGSEQASSYEQYF.

This clonotype was counted once. The chain couples TRBV12-3 or TRBV12-4 to TRBJ1-3; the D is unclear. This CDR3 has 13 amino acids. Between the trimmed V and J ends, which lost 3 bases and 2 bases, there was a span of 5 bases. CDR3 nucleotide sequence: TGTGCCAGCAGTTTTTCCCCTGGAAACACCATATATTTT. Translation gives CASSFSPGNTIYF.

In this sample, this clonotype turned up many times. The chain combines TRBV28 with TRBJ2-1; D perhaps matches TRBD2 (6 bases). With 6 bases removed from V and 8 bases from J, the gap between germline ends came to 20 bases. The germline V gene encodes CDR1 MDHEN and CDR2 SYDVKM. The CDR3 length is 15 residues. CDR3 sequence: CASSRSPGGRDEQFF. For the CDR3, the DNA is TGTGCCAGCAGCAGATCCCCCGGAGGGAGAGATGAGCAGTTCTTC.

This clonotype was seen ten or more times. CDR3 amino acids: CASSYDRGSYEQYF. The CDR3 region has the DNA TGCGCCAGCAGCTACGACAGGGGTTCCTACGAGCAGTACTTC. V is TRBV4-3 and J is TRBJ2-7; the match to TRBD1 covers 8 bases. V shed 5 bases and J 1 base; nucleotides not matched to a gene: 4. CDR1 and CDR2 from the germline V gene are LGHNA and YSLEER. The CDR3 totals 14 residues.

This clonotype was detected only a few times. This chain connects TRBV27 to TRBJ2-1; 9 bases match TRBD2. J gave up 7 bases and V 2 bases, and 6 bases lay outside the gene matches. CDR3 length: 15 residues. Germline V gene sequence: CDR1 MNHEY, CDR2 SMNVEV (reference sequence). The CDR3, as DNA: TGTGCCAGCAGTTTAGTGGGCGGGAGGGGTAATGAGCAGTTCTTC. It codes for CASSLVGGRGNEQFF.

The chain has TRBV7-2 and TRBJ2-1; D may be TRBD1 or TRBD2 (6 bases each). Trimming removed 5 bases from V and 5 bases from J, with 22 bases in between. In germline, CDR1 is SGHTA, CDR2 FQGNSA. This CDR3 comprises 17 residues. CDR3 sequence reads: CASSPRGQYKLHNEQFF. The DNA of the CDR3 is TGTGCCAGCAGCCCCCGGGGGCAGTACAAACTTCACAATGAGCAGTTCTTC. Together with reference TRBV7-2 and TRBJ2-1, the CDR3 gives the full variable domain: GAGVSQSPSNKVTEKGKDVELRCDPISGHTALYWYRQSLGQGLEFLIYFQGNSAPDKSGLPSDRFSAERTGGSVSTLTIQRTQQEDSAVYLCASSPRGQYKLHNEQFFGPGTRLTVL.

This clonotype was recorded a few times. Just one base apart from a much larger clone, this may be a read error. This rearrangement joins TRBV30 to TRBJ2-1; the match to TRBD1 covers 11 bases. The germline V gene encodes CDR1 GTSNPN and CDR2 SVGIG (reference sequence). CDR3 size: 14 residues. The V gene end was trimmed by 7 bases and the J gene end by 4 bases; junction bases not matched to a gene: 6. As DNA, the CDR3 is TGTGCCTCAACTGGACAGGGGGCTTACAATGAGCAGTTCTTC. Residues: CASTGQGAYNEQFF. Using reference TRBV30 and TRBJ2-1 for the parts outside the CDR3, the full variable domain is SQTIHQWPATLVQPVGSPLSLECTVEGTSNPNLYWYRQAAGRGLQLLFYSVGIGQISSEVPQNLSASRPQDRQFILSSKKLLLSDSGFYLCASTGQGAYNEQFFGPGTRLTVL.

The rearrangement links TRBV25-1 to TRBJ1-1, with D unresolved. The CDR3 totals 14 residues. The V end was cut by 7 bases, the J end by 0 bases, with 12 bases between. Per germline, CDR1 MGHDK and CDR2 SYGVNS. In DNA form, the CDR3 reads TGTGCCAGCACCCCTAGCGTCATGAACACTGAAGCTTTCTTT. Translating gives CASTPSVMNTEAFF.

Details on this clonotype: A far larger clone is a single base away, which makes a read error likely. Since the CDR3 does not end with the conserved phenylalanine or tryptophan, this likely comes from a read error. The rearrangement joins TRBV12-3 or TRBV12-4 to TRBJ1-1, with D hard to call. Deletions cut 1 base from V and 5 bases from J, with 8 bases between. The CDR3 length is 13 residues. Written as DNA, the CDR3 is TGTGCCAGCAGTTTAGGTGTGGGGACTGAAGCTTTCCTT. Translating it yields CASSLGVGTEAFL.

The chain couples TRBV25-1 to TRBJ1-5, with no clear D. V gave up 0 bases and J gave up 5 bases, with 14 bases separating them. The CDR3 length is 16 residues. Germline CDR1 and CDR2: MGHDK and SYGVNS. CDR3: CASSEYSLSGDQPQHF. The CDR3 nucleotides read TGTGCCAGCAGTGAATATTCTCTTAGCGGGGATCAGCCCCAGCATTTT.

This clonotype came up many times. This rearrangement joins TRBV20-1 to TRBJ2-1; 7 nucleotides agree with TRBD1. Unmatched junction bases numbered 16, after V lost 8 bases and J lost 3 bases. Per the germline V gene, CDR1 is DFQATT and CDR2 is SNEGSKA (reference sequence). The CDR3 covers 16 residues. The CDR3 spells CSSRGRLTSLYNEQFF. Here the CDR3 DNA reads TGCAGTAGTAGGGGGCGCTTAACATCCCTCTACAATGAGCAGTTCTTC.

The sample holds many counts of this clonotype. The chain joins TRBV6-6 to TRBJ2-3, with D possibly called TRBD1 or TRBD2 (5 bases each). V lost 2 bases and J 2 bases, leaving 17 bases between the germline ends. The germline gives CDR1 MNHNY, CDR2 SVGAGI (reference sequence). The CDR3 spans 17 residues. Here the CDR3 DNA reads TGTGCCAGCAGTTACGGAGGCAGGGCCGGTCACACAGATACGCAGTATTTT. Protein: CASSYGGRAGHTDTQYF.

On this clonotype: A much larger clone lies a single base off, so this may be a read error. The chain couples TRBV30 to TRBJ2-2; the match to TRBD2 covers 10 bases. This CDR3 contains 16 residues. Germline CDR1 is GTSNPN and CDR2 is SVGIG (reference sequence). The CDR3 sequence: CARSYWTSGNTGELFF. The DNA for the CDR3 is TGTGCCAGGAGCTACTGGACTAGCGGGAACACCGGGGAGCTGTTTTTT.

The gene calls are TRBV20-1 and TRBJ1-4; D might be TRBD1 (5 bases). The germline V gene has CDR1 DFQATT and CDR2 SNEGSKA (reference sequence). The V gene lost 7 bases and the J gene lost 1 base, with 7 bases spanning the gap. The CDR3 is 12 amino acids. The CDR3 region has the DNA TGCAGTGTCCAGGGAACTAATGAAAAACTGTTTTTT. This codes for CSVQGTNEKLFF.

This clonotype was counted many times. This chain links TRBV28 with TRBJ2-3; 8 nucleotides align to TRBD2. Trimming at V came to 2 bases and at J to 2 bases, leaving 6 bases not matched to a gene. Germline-derived CDR1 and CDR2 are MDHEN and SYDVKM. The CDR3 is 16 residues long. In DNA, the CDR3 is TGTGCCAGCAGTTTAGCTCGAGCGGGAGACACAGATACGCAGTATTTT. It is translated as CASSLARAGDTDTQYF.

This clonotype was counted many times. The chain is built from TRBV5-4 and TRBJ2-7, with TRBD1 matching 7 bases. V lost 4 bases to trimming and J lost 2 bases; unmatched junction nucleotides: 6. The germline V gene encodes CDR1 SGHNT and CDR2 YYREEE (reference sequence). The CDR3 is made up of 14 amino acids. The CDR3 bases are TGTGCCAGCAGCAGTGGACAGGAAGCCTACGAGCAGTACTTC. Its translation: CASSSGQEAYEQYF.

The genes are TRBV6-2 or TRBV6-3 and TRBJ1-1; weak D call: TRBD1 (6 bases). The germline CDR1 and CDR2 sequences are MNHEY and SVGEGT. V lost 5 bases and J 1 base, leaving 11 bases between the germline ends. The length of the CDR3 is 14 residues. As DNA, the CDR3 is TGTGCCAGCAGTGACCAGACAGGGAACACTGAAGCTTTCTTT. This encodes CASSDQTGNTEAFF.

In this sample, this clonotype turned up many times. V is TRBV28 and J is TRBJ2-7; TRBD2 might be the D (5 bases). Germline assignment: CDR1 MDHEN and CDR2 SYDVKM. The V end was cut by 1 base, the J end by 1 base, with 20 bases between. This CDR3 spans 18 amino acids. This CDR3 reads CASSLLHLGLAASYEQYF. In nucleotides, the CDR3 is TGTGCCAGCAGTTTATTGCACCTTGGGCTAGCCGCTTCCTACGAGCAGTACTTC.